The 32 T cell receptor beta chains below come from one sample, sequenced in a study of blood T cell repertoires in COVID-19 (dated by TCRdb to 2019 to 2021). The library was prepared using the immunoSEQ multiplex PCR assay. TCRdb's version of the immuneACCESS table is confined to in-frame rearrangements and falls short of the full clone set. An unresolved V gene accounts for under half of the shortfall where checked; the remainder is of unknown origin. The sample profile shows 340,000 or so clones; more than 70% of them were found once. The ten top clones hold 3% of the sample. Sequencing input: peripheral blood. These receptors all come from a young man with active or convalescent COVID-19.

The chain uses TRBV19 and TRBJ2-7, with TRBD1 identical over 9 bases. The CDR3 covers 14 residues. V was pared by 7 bases and J by 5 bases, with 9 bases of the junction left unmatched. CDR1 is LNHDA and CDR2 is SQIVND in the germline V gene (reference sequence). For the CDR3, the DNA is TGTGCCAGTACCCAGGACAGGGGTAGAGACGAGCAGTACTTC. This sequence encodes CASTQDRGRDEQYF.

The CDR3: CASSSQGADATGELFF. The CDR3 DNA reads TGTGCCAGCTCATCTCAGGGGGCGGACGCGACCGGGGAGCTGTTTTTT. J is TRBJ2-2 and V is TRBV18; 8 bases are a match to TRBD1. CDR3 size: 16 residues. Per germline, CDR1 KGHSH and CDR2 LQKENI. Germline trimming cut 5 bases from V and 5 bases from J; bases unmatched to any gene: 10. Based on the CDR3 plus reference TRBV18 and TRBJ2-2, the full variable domain is NAGVMQNPRHLVRRRGQEARLRCSPMKGHSHVYWYRQLPEEGLKFMVYLQKENIIDESGMPKERFSAEFPKEGPSILRIQQVVRGDSAAYFCASSSQGADATGELFFGEGSRLTVL.

This clone showed up just a few times. The V gene is TRBV5-3, the J gene TRBJ2-2, with D perhaps matching TRBD1 (6 bases). TRBV5-3 is an ORF for which the function is uncertain. The CDR3 contains 18 residues. Trimming shortened V by 4 bases and J by 1 base, and 20 bases separated the two germline ends. CDR3 sequence (DNA): TGTGCCAGAAGCGATACCCGGGCAGGGGATAAGAACACCGGGGAGCTGTTTTTT. Translated: CARSDTRAGDKNTGELFF.

V is TRBV29-1 and J is TRBJ2-7; D ambiguous. CDR1 SQVTM and CDR2 ANQGSEA come from the germline V gene. The CDR3 sequence is 14 residues long. V lost 4 bases to trimming and J lost 1 base, with 14 bases between them. The CDR3 nucleotides read TGCAGCGTTGGCGGAGCTCTCTCATCCTACGAGCAGTACTTC. Its protein is CSVGGALSSYEQYF.

The gene calls are TRBV19 and TRBJ1-4; 8 bases agree with TRBD1. Trimming cost V 7 bases and J 4 bases; bases outside gene matches: 5. The CDR3 length is 14 residues. The germline V gene has CDR1 LNHDA and CDR2 SQIVND (reference sequence). The CDR3 DNA follows: TGTGCCAGTACCTTAGACAGGGGTAATGAAAAACTGTTTTTT. It translates to CASTLDRGNEKLFF.

The rearrangement joins TRBV4-3 to TRBJ2-4; tentatively, D is TRBD2 (6 bases). Germline CDR1 is LGHNA and CDR2 is YSLEER. This CDR3 has 18 residues. Trimming left V 0 bases short and J 8 bases short, with 23 bases between. The chain's CDR3 is CASSQDPVGGLGGDIQYF. The CDR3 DNA reads TGCGCCAGCAGCCAAGATCCCGTAGGAGGGTTAGGTGGGGACATTCAGTACTTC.

The chain joins TRBV9 to TRBJ2-2, with 8 nucleotides matching TRBD1. In germline, CDR1 is SGDLS, CDR2 YYNGEE. Trimming at V came to 0 bases and at J to 5 bases, leaving 3 bases not matched to a gene. This CDR3 has 15 amino acids. The CDR3 spells CASSVAGGDTGELFF. Here the CDR3 DNA reads TGTGCCAGCAGCGTAGCAGGGGGCGATACCGGGGAGCTGTTTTTT.

This chain connects TRBV7-2 to TRBJ2-4; 9 bases line up with TRBD2. CDR1 is SGHTA and CDR2 is FQGNSA in the germline V gene. Losses at the gene ends were 5 bases for V and 7 bases for J; bases not matched to a gene: 15. The CDR3 covers 17 residues. In nucleotides, the CDR3 is TGTGCCAGCAGCGAAAAAGGGCGGGGGGGCGCGGAGAACATTCAGTACTTC. It yields the protein CASSEKGRGGAENIQYF.

For the CDR3, the DNA is TGTGCCAGCAGCAAACCGGGATTCGGTGGCTACACCTTC. Translated: CASSKPGFGGYTF. The V gene is TRBV2, the J gene TRBJ1-2; no reliable D call. Germline V gives CDR1 SNHLY, CDR2 FYNNEI. V lost 6 bases and J lost 7, with 15 bases in between. The CDR3 is 13 amino acids. Full variable domain (rest looked up from reference TRBV2 and TRBJ1-2): EPEVTQTPSHQVTQMGQEVILRCVPISNHLYFYWYRQILGQKVEFLVSFYNNEISEKSEIFDDQFSVERPDGSNFTLKIRSTKLEDSAMYFCASSKPGFGGYTFGSGTRLTVV.

This chain connects TRBV4-3 to TRBJ2-7, with D tentatively TRBD2 (6 bases). The CDR3 sequence is 17 residues long. Trimming cost V 0 bases and J 0 bases, with 15 bases left between them. CDR1 LGHNA and CDR2 YSLEER come from the germline V gene. The CDR3 bases are TGCGCCAGCAGCCAAGATCTGACTAGTCAATCCTCCTACGAGCAGTACTTC. Protein: CASSQDLTSQSSYEQYF.

The chain recombines TRBV28 with TRBJ1-1; TRBD1 agrees at 8 bases. CDR3 length: 15 residues. Germline V gene data show CDR1 as MDHEN and CDR2 as SYDVKM. Germline trimming cut 6 bases from V and 4 bases from J; bases unmatched to any gene: 10. Written as DNA, the CDR3 is TGTGCCAGCAGCCCAACCGGGACAGGCGGCACTGAAGCTTTCTTT. Translation: CASSPTGTGGTEAFF.

The chain employs TRBV4-2 and TRBJ1-3, with 9 positions matching TRBD1. The CDR3 covers 16 residues. Germline loops: CDR1 LGHNA, CDR2 YNFKEQ. V shed 0 bases and J 5 bases; nucleotides not matched to a gene: 5. CDR3: CASSQDLTGGRNTIYF. CDR3 nucleotide sequence: TGTGCCAGCAGCCAAGATTTAACAGGGGGCAGAAACACCATATATTTT.

The chain uses TRBV19 and TRBJ1-2; perhaps TRBD1 as D (5 bases). Trimming took off 6 bases at V and 6 bases at J, with 14 bases between the two ends. The germline gives CDR1 LNHDA, CDR2 SQIVND (reference sequence). The CDR3 consists of 13 residues. CDR3 sequence: CASRSPGEHGYTF. CDR3 in DNA: TGTGCCAGTAGAAGCCCGGGGGAGCATGGCTACACCTTC.

This clone was observed a few times. This chain links TRBV21-1 with TRBJ1-5; TRBD1 is the table's D call, not checked against the DNA. TRBV21-1 constitutes a pseudogene. CDR3 size: 11 residues. DNA for the CDR3: TGTGCCAGCAGATTAAAGGGGCTCCTTCTTTTT. It encodes CASRLKGLLLF.

The J gene is TRBJ1-5, the V gene TRBV2, with D perhaps matching TRBD1 (6 bases). Germline assignment: CDR1 SNHLY and CDR2 FYNNEI. The V end lost 4 bases, the J end lost 2 bases, and 12 bases lay between the germline ends. CDR3 length equals 15 residues. The CDR3 is CASSGRGGGNQPQHF. In nucleotides, the CDR3 is TGTGCCAGCAGTGGCAGGGGCGGTGGCAATCAGCCCCAGCATTTT.

The chain couples TRBV6-2 or TRBV6-3 to TRBJ2-2, with D possibly being TRBD2 (5 bases). The CDR3 runs to 15 residues. Germline V gives CDR1 MNHEY, CDR2 SVGEGT. Trimming left V 4 bases short and J 1 base short, with 10 bases between. The CDR3 loop reads CASSWSGLNTGELFF. DNA of the CDR3: TGTGCCAGCAGTTGGAGCGGCCTGAACACCGGGGAGCTGTTTTTT.

This rearrangement joins TRBV15 to TRBJ1-3; D not certain. The ends were cut back, 5 bases at V and 0 bases at J, with 14 bases in the middle. The CDR3 length is 16 residues. CDR1 and CDR2 (germline): LNHNV, YYDKDF (reference sequence). CDR3 sequence (DNA): TGTGCCACCAGCGCCCAGAGGATGGACTCTGGAAACACCATATATTTT. Translation gives CATSAQRMDSGNTIYF.

This chain connects TRBV5-8 to TRBJ1-2; possibly TRBD1 for D (5 bases). Germline V gene lookup returns CDR1 SGHTS and CDR2 YDEGEE. This CDR3 spans 14 amino acids. V was clipped by 0 bases and J by 5 bases, with 11 bases between them. The CDR3 DNA reads TGTGCCAGCAGCTTGGAGGGGATTTGGTATGGCTACACCTTC. Its translation: CASSLEGIWYGYTF. The full variable domain, with the rest looked up from reference TRBV5-8 and TRBJ1-2, is EAGVTQSPTHLIKTRGQQATLRCSPISGHTSVYWYQQALGLGLQFLLWYDEGEERNRGNFPPRFSGRQFPNYSSELNVNALELEDSALYLCASSLEGIWYGYTFGSGTRLTVV.

This clone has more than one count but fewer than ten. V gene TRBV5-4 combines with J gene TRBJ1-1; TRBD1 aligns across 7 bases. This CDR3 is built from 16 residues. CDR1 and CDR2 (germline): SGHNT, YYREEE (reference sequence). Trimming took 0 bases from V and 0 from J; bases not matched to a gene: 5. CDR3 amino acids: CASSLDAGGLNTEAFF. The CDR3 nucleotides read TGTGCCAGCAGCTTGGATGCAGGGGGACTGAACACTGAAGCTTTCTTT.

This clone was seen only once. The chain recombines TRBV2 with TRBJ1-2, with 9 bases matching TRBD1. The CDR3 is made up of 15 amino acids. The germline V gene has CDR1 SNHLY and CDR2 FYNNEI. After removal of 4 bases from V and 5 bases from J, the junction contained 8 bases not matched to a gene. CDR3 sequence reads: CASSARMDRGYGYTF. The CDR3 DNA reads TGTGCCAGCAGTGCTCGTATGGACAGGGGATATGGCTACACCTTC. The full variable domain, completed using reference TRBV2 and TRBJ1-2, is EPEVTQTPSHQVTQMGQEVILRCVPISNHLYFYWYRQILGQKVEFLVSFYNNEISEKSEIFDDQFSVERPDGSNFTLKIRSTKLEDSAMYFCASSARMDRGYGYTFGSGTRLTVV.

This clone was counted once. This chain links TRBV29-1 with TRBJ2-5, with 14 bases lining up with TRBD2. Trimming took 6 bases from V and 7 from J; bases not matched to a gene: 7. The CDR3 runs 14 residues. Germline loops: CDR1 SQVTM, CDR2 ANQGSEA. In DNA form, the CDR3 reads TGCAGCGTCGCGACTAGCGGGGGGGTCGGGACCCAGTACTTC. This gives the protein CSVATSGGVGTQYF.

J is TRBJ2-7 and V is TRBV5-4; 8 bases agree with TRBD1. Trimming took 2 bases from V and 5 from J; bases not matched to a gene: 6. CDR1 and CDR2 (germline): SGHNT, YYREEE (reference sequence). There are 14 residues in the CDR3. The CDR3 DNA reads as TGTGCCAGCAGCTTTACGAACAGGGGGAACGAGCAGTACTTC. The encoded protein is CASSFTNRGNEQYF.

This sequence joins TRBV6-4 and TRBJ2-1; 13 positions agree with TRBD2. After removal of 5 bases from V and 1 base from J, the junction contained 2 bases not matched to a gene. The germline V gene has CDR1 MRHNA and CDR2 SNTAGT. The CDR3 is 16 residues long. For the CDR3, the DNA is TGTGCCAGCAGTAGGACTAGCGGGAGTTCCTACAATGAGCAGTTCTTC. Protein: CASSRTSGSSYNEQFF.

This clone has just a few counts. The chain combines TRBV28 with TRBJ2-7; D not certain. CDR3 length: 14 residues. Germline CDR1 is MDHEN and CDR2 is SYDVKM. V was trimmed by 4 bases and J by 0 bases, leaving 10 bases between them. The CDR3 DNA is TGTGCCAGCAGTTCCGGTCATGGCTCCTACGAGCAGTACTTC. As protein: CASSSGHGSYEQYF.

This chain links TRBV2 with TRBJ2-3; 10 bases map to TRBD2. This CDR3 comprises 17 residues. Germline V gene data show CDR1 as SNHLY and CDR2 as FYNNEI. The J segment lost 4 bases and the V segment lost 4 bases, leaving 11 bases of the junction unmatched. Here the CDR3 DNA reads TGTGCCAGCAGTGTAGCCTTCGGGACTAGCGTTCCAGATACGCAGTATTTT. Translating it yields CASSVAFGTSVPDTQYF.

The gene calls are TRBV6-6 and TRBJ1-5; possibly TRBD1 for D (5 bases). Deletions cut 6 bases from V and 0 bases from J, with 6 bases between. Germline-derived CDR1 and CDR2 are MNHNY and SVGAGI (reference sequence). This CDR3 is built from 13 residues. CDR3: CASRQVSNQPQHF. As DNA, the CDR3 is TGTGCCAGCAGACAGGTTAGCAATCAGCCCCAGCATTTT.

The chain is built from TRBV4-1 and TRBJ2-5; TRBD1 matches 9 bases. The CDR3 extends over 15 amino acids. Looked up from germline, CDR1 is MGHRA and CDR2 is YSYEKL. V dropped 4 bases and J dropped 4; count of bases not matched to a gene: 7. The CDR3 region is CASSLLPGQGETQYF. The CDR3 coding sequence is TGCGCCAGCAGCCTTTTACCGGGACAGGGAGAGACCCAGTACTTC.

The chain links TRBV10-3 to TRBJ2-7, with 9 bases fitting TRBD2. The V segment lost 6 bases and the J segment 6 bases; nucleotides outside the gene matches: 3. CDR3 length: 12 amino acids. Germline V gene sequence: CDR1 ENHRY, CDR2 SYGVKD. CDR3 region: CAIRTSGGEQYF. The CDR3 DNA reads as TGTGCCATCAGGACTAGCGGAGGCGAGCAGTACTTC.

J is TRBJ2-2 and V is TRBV9, with TRBD1 identical over 9 bases. CDR3 length: 17 amino acids. Germline-derived CDR1 and CDR2 are SGDLS and YYNGEE. Unmatched junction bases numbered 12, after V lost 4 bases and J lost 5 bases. In DNA, the CDR3 is TGTGCCAGCAGCTTAACACCGGGACAGGGTCGAACCGGGGAGCTGTTTTTT. Its protein product is CASSLTPGQGRTGELFF.

This clone was counted between two and nine times. The rearrangement links TRBV6-5 to TRBJ2-7, with D possibly matching TRBD2 (5 bases). V was cut by 5 bases and J by 10 bases, with 15 bases left in between. The CDR3 extends over 12 amino acids. Germline-derived CDR1 and CDR2 are MNHEY and SVGAGI. CDR3 DNA: TGTGCCAGCAGTCCCTTACTAGAGCGTCAGTACTTC. It translates to CASSPLLERQYF.

The V and J genes are TRBV3-1 (or the pseudogene TRBV3-2) and TRBJ2-3, with 8 positions matching TRBD1. Germline V gives CDR1 LGHDT, CDR2 YNNKEL (reference sequence). Germline trimming cut 5 bases from V and 0 bases from J; bases unmatched to any gene: 10. The CDR3 loop spans 17 amino acids. CDR3 nucleotide sequence: TGTGCCAGCAGCGCCCGGACAGGGACCTATAGCACAGATACGCAGTATTTT. Residues: CASSARTGTYSTDTQYF.

V usage is TRBV13 and J usage is TRBJ2-1, with D unclear. CDR3 size: 14 residues. The V and J ends lost 5 bases and 7 bases respectively, with 15 bases between them. Looked up from germline, CDR1 is PRHDT and CDR2 is FYEKMQ (reference sequence). Here the CDR3 reads CASSVPGGENEQFF. CDR3 coding DNA: TGTGCCAGCAGCGTACCGGGTGGAGAGAATGAGCAGTTCTTC.